This passage covers 25 T cell receptor beta chains from one sample sequenced in a study of cytomegalovirus exposure and HLA in healthy donors. The protocol was immunoSEQ multiplex PCR, while the TCRdb copy is restricted to in-frame clones and leaves out a portion. The sample holds 90,000 to 150,000 clones, more than 75% seen once. The source material was PBMCs. The receptors come from a woman between 18 and 30 years old in good health and CMV-seropositive.

The chain carries TRBV7-2 and TRBJ2-7, with 11 bases lining up with TRBD2. Unmatched junction bases numbered 7, after V lost 6 bases and J lost 0 bases. Germline CDR1 reads SGHTA; CDR2 reads FQGNSA. The CDR3 extends over 16 amino acids. Written as DNA, the CDR3 is TGTGCCAGCAGAAAGGATACTAGCGGGAGCTCCTACGAGCAGTACTTC. Protein product: CASRKDTSGSSYEQYF.

The V gene is TRBV7-6, the J gene TRBJ1-1; tentative D call: TRBD1 (5 bases). Germline V CDR1 and CDR2: SGHVS, FNYEAQ. Trimming pared 1 base from V and 4 bases from J, leaving 13 bases between. The CDR3 loop spans 15 amino acids. The CDR3 spells CASSLEWGGGTEAFF. DNA for the CDR3: TGTGCCAGCAGCTTAGAGTGGGGGGGAGGCACTGAAGCTTTCTTT.

The count of this clone is one. This chain joins TRBV28 and TRBJ2-1, with 8 bases lining up with TRBD1. The CDR3 loop spans 17 amino acids. Trimming at V came to 4 bases and at J to 6 bases, leaving 14 bases not matched to a gene. Germline V gene data show CDR1 as MDHEN and CDR2 as SYDVKM. This CDR3 is CASSSTGSSRGLNEQFF. The CDR3 bases are TGTGCCAGCAGTTCTACCGGGAGTAGCAGGGGGCTCAATGAGCAGTTCTTC.

This chain uses TRBV18 with TRBJ2-1; 7 positions agree with TRBD1. Trimming at V came to 3 bases and at J to 9 bases, leaving 11 bases not matched to a gene. The germline gives CDR1 KGHSH, CDR2 LQKENI. This CDR3 is 15 amino acids long. In nucleotides, the CDR3 is TGTGCCAGCTCACCTCCAGGGGGTTCGATTGGTGAGCAGTTCTTC. Protein: CASSPPGGSIGEQFF.

The chain joins TRBV11-2 to TRBJ1-1, with TRBD1 as a possible D gene (5 bases). V gave up 6 bases and J gave up 1 base, with 24 bases separating them. The CDR3 totals 18 residues. CDR1 SGHAT and CDR2 FQNNGV come from the germline V gene. The CDR3 loop reads CASRTQPDTASGNTEAFF. The CDR3 coding sequence is TGTGCCAGCAGAACACAACCGGACACCGCCTCTGGGAACACTGAAGCTTTCTTT. Full variable domain (outside the CDR3, taken from reference TRBV11-2 and TRBJ1-1): EAGVAQSPRYKIIEKRQSVAFWCNPISGHATLYWYQQILGQGPKLLIQFQNNGVVDDSQLPKDRFSAERLKGVDSTLKIQPAKLEDSAVYLCASRTQPDTASGNTEAFFGQGTRLTVV.

DNA of the CDR3: TGTGCCAGCAGCCACACAACAGGGGGCGCAGGGGTAGAAAAACTGTTTTTT. Its protein product is CASSHTTGGAGVEKLFF. V usage is TRBV7-9 and J usage is TRBJ1-4, with 9 bases aligning to TRBD1. This CDR3 spans 17 amino acids. CDR1 is SEHNR, CDR2 FQNEAQ, per germline (reference sequence). With V trimmed by 5 bases and J by 8 bases, 15 bases remained unmatched.

This clone was counted once. This chain links TRBV18 with TRBJ1-3, with a weak D call TRBD1 (5 bases). Germline V lookup: CDR1 KGHSH, CDR2 LQKENI. V lost 2 bases and J lost 1, with 9 bases in between. The CDR3 runs 15 residues. CDR3 amino acids: CASSPYGGSGNTIYF. The DNA for the CDR3 is TGTGCCAGCTCACCATACGGGGGGTCTGGAAACACCATATATTTT.

The genes are TRBV4-3 and TRBJ1-1, with D uncertain. This CDR3 contains 14 residues. The germline V gene encodes CDR1 LGHNA and CDR2 YSLEER. V lost 0 bases and J 3 bases, leaving 8 bases between the germline ends. In DNA, the CDR3 is TGCGCCAGCAGCCAAGATGGCTTATACACTGAAGCTTTCTTT. It yields the protein CASSQDGLYTEAFF.

This clone was detected a few times. The CDR3: CASSLGTSETYEQYF. The DNA for the CDR3 is TGTGCCAGCAGCTTAGGGACTAGCGAGACCTACGAGCAGTACTTC. The rearrangement uses TRBV7-2 and TRBJ2-7; TRBD2 matches 9 bases. There are 15 residues in the CDR3. The ends lost 1 base at V and 2 bases at J; junction bases unmatched: 3. CDR1 and CDR2 (germline): SGHTA, FQGNSA.

The chain employs TRBV7-2 and TRBJ2-3; TRBD2 aligns across 11 bases. The CDR3 spans 16 residues. Germline-derived CDR1 and CDR2 are SGHTA and FQGNSA. Losses at the gene ends were 5 bases for V and 5 bases for J; bases not matched to a gene: 9. CDR3 region: CASSQLAGGPQDTQYF. CDR3 in DNA: TGTGCCAGCAGCCAATTAGCGGGAGGGCCGCAAGATACGCAGTATTTT.

This chain joins TRBV27 and TRBJ2-7; D may be TRBD1 (5 bases). There are 13 residues in the CDR3. V was cut by 5 bases and J by 3 bases, with 11 bases left in between. Germline values: CDR1 MNHEY, CDR2 SMNVEV (reference sequence). DNA for the CDR3: TGTGCCAGCAGTAGGACACTCTACTACGAGCAGTACTTC. Encoded protein: CASSRTLYYEQYF.

The rearrangement links TRBV27 to TRBJ1-4, with 7 nucleotides matching TRBD1. Unmatched junction bases numbered 4, after V lost 5 bases and J lost 4 bases. The germline V gene has CDR1 MNHEY and CDR2 SMNVEV (reference sequence). The CDR3 totals 14 residues. CDR3 amino acids: CASSPRDSNEKLFF. CDR3 DNA sequence: TGTGCCAGCAGTCCCAGGGACAGTAATGAAAAACTGTTTTTT.

This clone was detected only a few times. This sequence joins TRBV5-4 and TRBJ1-2; the match to TRBD1 covers 7 bases. Trimming removed 2 bases from V and 4 bases from J; junction bases left unmatched: 8. The CDR3 extends over 15 amino acids. From germline, CDR1 is SGHNT and CDR2 YYREEE (reference sequence). The CDR3 sequence: CASSLSTGAGYGYTF. DNA of the CDR3: TGTGCCAGCAGCTTAAGCACAGGGGCAGGCTATGGCTACACCTTC.

V is TRBV29-1 and J is TRBJ1-2; 10 nucleotides line up with TRBD1. This CDR3 has 13 amino acids. Per the germline V gene, CDR1 is SQVTM and CDR2 is ANQGSEA. V lost 7 bases, J lost 6 bases, and 8 bases stayed unmatched. CDR3 coding DNA: TGCAGCGCCCGAAGGACAGGGGGTGATGGCTACACCTTC. As protein: CSARRTGGDGYTF.

This chain links TRBV5-6 with TRBJ1-2; 9 nucleotides line up with TRBD1. Germline lookup yields CDR1 SGHDT and CDR2 YYEEEE. After removal of 4 bases from V and 5 bases from J, the junction contained 15 bases not matched to a gene. The CDR3 totals 17 residues. Here the CDR3 DNA reads TGTGCCAGCAGCGGAAGGCTTATTCGGGACAGGGAGTATGGCTACACCTTC. As protein: CASSGRLIRDREYGYTF.

The chain combines TRBV25-1 with TRBJ2-3; 9 nucleotides line up with TRBD2. CDR3 length: 15 residues. Germline loops: CDR1 MGHDK, CDR2 SYGVNS. Germline trimming cut 7 bases from V and 1 base from J; bases unmatched to any gene: 6. CDR3 protein: CASTVQRGGTDTQYF. CDR3 nucleotides: TGTGCCAGCACCGTACAGCGGGGGGGCACAGATACGCAGTATTTT.

The chain is built from TRBV2 and TRBJ2-7; 9 bases line up with TRBD1. This CDR3 is 15 amino acids long. V was pared by 1 base and J by 2 bases, with 3 bases of the junction left unmatched. Germline assignment: CDR1 SNHLY and CDR2 FYNNEI. The CDR3 loop reads CASSEGGTGTYEQYF. The CDR3 bases are TGTGCCAGCAGTGAAGGGGGGACAGGGACCTACGAGCAGTACTTC.

The V gene is TRBV4-1, the J gene TRBJ2-1, with D tentatively TRBD2 (5 bases). The germline CDR1 and CDR2 sequences are MGHRA and YSYEKL. Trimming cost V 1 base and J 0 bases, with 10 bases left between them. This CDR3 spans 16 amino acids. The CDR3 nucleotides read TGCGCCAGCAGCCAAGGGACTGGACGCTCCTACAATGAGCAGTTCTTC. Protein: CASSQGTGRSYNEQFF.

The J gene is TRBJ2-1, the V gene TRBV9; 9 bases are shared with TRBD1. Germline V gives CDR1 SGDLS, CDR2 YYNGEE. This CDR3 spans 15 amino acids. V shed 4 bases, J shed 4 bases, and the junction held 6 bases outside the gene matches. CDR3 DNA sequence: TGTGCCAGCAGCCTGGGACAGGGAGGATACAATGAGCAGTTCTTC. This codes for CASSLGQGGYNEQFF.

The chain couples TRBV19 to TRBJ2-7, with D tentatively TRBD1 (6 bases). V lost 6 bases and J 3 bases, leaving 18 bases between the germline ends. The CDR3 is 15 residues long. CDR1 is LNHDA and CDR2 is SQIVND in the germline V gene (reference sequence). The CDR3 DNA reads TGTGCCAGTAGCTCAGGACAGCGACTACGCTACGAGCAGTACTTC. Translating it yields CASSSGQRLRYEQYF.

This chain joins TRBV6-5 and TRBJ2-3; weak D call: TRBD1 (5 bases). Germline V CDR1 and CDR2: MNHEY, SVGAGI. This CDR3 has 15 residues. V lost 3 bases and J 0 bases, leaving 10 bases between the germline ends. CDR3 loop: CASSYLGLSTDTQYF. The CDR3 DNA reads TGTGCCAGCAGTTATCTGGGGCTTAGCACAGATACGCAGTATTTT.

The chain links TRBV9 to TRBJ2-7; a possible D gene is TRBD1 (6 bases). The ends were cut back, 0 bases at V and 2 bases at J, with 9 bases in the middle. Germline assignment: CDR1 SGDLS and CDR2 YYNGEE. This CDR3 contains 14 residues. The chain's CDR3 is CASSVGTDTYEQYF. The CDR3 DNA follows: TGTGCCAGCAGCGTAGGGACAGACACCTACGAGCAGTACTTC.

This chain connects TRBV5-1 to TRBJ1-2; 9 bases are shared with TRBD1. Germline CDR1 reads SGHRS; CDR2 reads YFSETQ. Germline trimming cut 4 bases from V and 2 bases from J; bases unmatched to any gene: 12. The CDR3 is made up of 17 amino acids. CDR3 DNA sequence: TGCGCCAGCAGCCTGGTCGGGACAGGGAGTGCCAACTATGGCTACACCTTC. Protein product: CASSLVGTGSANYGYTF.

DNA of the CDR3: TGTGCCAGCAGCATTCCCGGGACAGGGTCCCACTTCTATGGCTACACCTTC. This translates into CASSIPGTGSHFYGYTF. The J gene is TRBJ1-2, the V gene TRBV21-1; TRBD1 reflects the table's D call only, with no check against the DNA. TRBV21-1 is listed as a pseudogene. This CDR3 has 17 residues.

The CDR3 here is CATSREPGLQPQHF. As DNA, the CDR3 is TGTGCCACCAGCAGAGAACCAGGCCTTCAGCCCCAGCATTTT. The J gene is TRBJ1-5, the V gene TRBV15; D unresolved. The CDR3 is 14 residues long. Germline CDR1 LNHNV, CDR2 YYDKDF (reference sequence). V lost 0 bases to trimming and J lost 6 bases, with 9 bases between them.